Listed here are 23 T cell receptor beta chains from one sample, sequenced in a study of beta chain features in type 1 diabetes. Isolated RNA was reverse transcribed in full, so expressed TCRB transcripts were sequenced. The method was immunoSEQ multiplex PCR; TCRdb's version includes in-frame clones alone and lacks a portion of them. The table records some 270,000 clones, 13% to 15% of them present only once. The sequenced sample consisted of naive CD4+ T cells from blood. Receptor source: a woman aged 35 to 49 in good health.

The chain is built from TRBV9 and TRBJ1-1; D might be TRBD1 (6 bases). CDR1 SGDLS and CDR2 YYNGEE come from the germline V gene. This CDR3 has 14 residues. V was trimmed by 0 bases and J by 4 bases, leaving 10 bases between them. This chain's CDR3 is CASSVGSRGTEAFF. In DNA form, the CDR3 reads TGTGCCAGCAGCGTAGGAAGCAGGGGCACTGAAGCTTTCTTT.

The chain carries TRBV12-5 and TRBJ1-3, with TRBD1 matching 9 bases. V was clipped by 1 base and J by 2 bases; unmatched bases: 3. The CDR3 consists of 16 residues. Germline CDR1 and CDR2: LGHNT and FRNRAP. The CDR3 is CASGLGQGETGNTIYF. In DNA, the CDR3 is TGTGCTAGTGGTTTGGGACAGGGGGAAACTGGAAACACCATATATTTT.

This clone was detected a few times. The same CDR3 also results from other DNA sequences found in this sample. V is TRBV5-1 and J is TRBJ2-7; possible D gene TRBD1, 6 bases. The CDR3 extends over 11 amino acids. Germline V CDR1 and CDR2: SGHRS, YFSETQ. The V end was cut by 4 bases, the J end by 7 bases, with 9 bases between. DNA of the CDR3: TGCGCCAGCAGCCTGGACAGAGAGCAGTACTTC. This codes for CASSLDREQYF.

DNA for the CDR3: TGTGCCAGCAGCTTAGGCAGTCAGGGGATGAATAATTCACCCCTCCACTTT. This gives the protein CASSLGSQGMNNSPLHF. J is TRBJ1-6 and V is TRBV7-2; TRBD1 might be the D (6 bases). The germline V and J ends were trimmed by 1 base and 5 bases, with 15 bases remaining between them. There are 17 residues in the CDR3. Looked up from germline, CDR1 is SGHTA and CDR2 is FQGNSA.

V is TRBV6-4 and J is TRBJ1-2, with D possibly being TRBD1 (5 bases). In germline, CDR1 is MRHNA, CDR2 SNTAGT. Trimming stripped 0 bases from V and 7 bases from J, with 12 bases between. This CDR3 spans 14 amino acids. In DNA form, the CDR3 reads TGTGCCAGCAGTGACTCCTGGCAGGGTATTGGCTACACCTTC. As protein: CASSDSWQGIGYTF.

This clone was observed a few times. The rearrangement links TRBV2 to TRBJ1-5; 8 bases are shared with TRBD1. Trimming cost V 5 bases and J 4 bases; bases outside gene matches: 1. The CDR3 length is 13 residues. Germline V gene data show CDR1 as SNHLY and CDR2 as FYNNEI. The CDR3 coding sequence is TGTGCCAGCAGTACAGGGGGGAATCAGCCCCAGCATTTT. Its translation is CASSTGGNQPQHF.

The sample holds a few counts of this clone. The rearrangement links TRBV5-1 to TRBJ2-7; 10 bases line up with TRBD1. After removal of 3 bases from V and 7 bases from J, the junction contained 1 base not matched to a gene. This CDR3 region has 12 residues. Germline CDR1 SGHRS, CDR2 YFSETQ. This CDR3 reads CASSSDRGEQYF. The CDR3 DNA sequence: TGCGCCAGCAGCTCGGACAGGGGGGAGCAGTACTTC.

The chain links TRBV5-4 to TRBJ2-5, with 14 positions matching TRBD2. CDR1 SGHNT and CDR2 YYREEE come from the germline V gene (reference sequence). This CDR3 is 18 amino acids long. The V segment lost 5 bases and the J segment 5 bases; nucleotides outside the gene matches: 14. The CDR3 DNA reads TGTGCCAGCAGTCTCCCTGGACTAGCGGGGGGCCGAGGGGAGACCCAGTACTTC. It encodes CASSLPGLAGGRGETQYF.

The chain employs TRBV25-1 and TRBJ1-2; 10 bases fit TRBD1. Germline V gives CDR1 MGHDK, CDR2 SYGVNS. This CDR3 has 13 residues. V was pared by 6 bases and J by 7 bases, with 5 bases of the junction left unmatched. Written as DNA, the CDR3 is TGTGCCAGCAGCGACAGGGGGCTAGGTGGCTACACCTTC. Translating gives CASSDRGLGGYTF.

The V and J genes are TRBV6-1 and TRBJ1-2; D is undetermined. Germline V CDR1 and CDR2: MNHNS, SASEGT. The CDR3 contains 13 residues. V gave up 8 bases and J gave up 2 bases, with 12 bases separating them. CDR3 sequence (DNA): TGTGCCAGCTGTCTGGTGGAGAACTATGGCTACACCTTC. Amino acids: CASCLVENYGYTF.

The rearrangement uses TRBV12-5 and TRBJ1-5; 7 nucleotides match TRBD1. Germline V gene lookup returns CDR1 LGHNT and CDR2 FRNRAP. V dropped 2 bases and J dropped 4; count of bases not matched to a gene: 8. There are 16 residues in the CDR3. The chain's CDR3 is CASGLTGEVLNQPQHF. The CDR3 DNA reads as TGTGCTAGTGGTTTGACAGGGGAAGTTTTGAATCAGCCCCAGCATTTT.

This clone was observed a handful of times. This sequence joins TRBV10-1 and TRBJ2-7, with 11 bases lining up with TRBD1. This CDR3 is 14 amino acids long. The V gene end was trimmed by 2 bases and the J gene end by 5 bases; junction bases not matched to a gene: 2. Germline values: CDR1 WNHNN, CDR2 SYGVQD (reference sequence). The CDR3 here is CASSERTGGHEQYF. The CDR3 nucleotides are TGCGCCAGCAGTGAGCGGACAGGGGGCCACGAGCAGTACTTC.

This clone was detected a few times. J is TRBJ2-5 and V is TRBV5-4; TRBD2 matches 16 bases. The CDR3 totals 16 residues. CDR1 and CDR2 (germline): SGHNT, YYREEE (reference sequence). Germline trimming cut 4 bases from V and 7 bases from J; bases unmatched to any gene: 7. The CDR3 nucleotides read TGTGCCAGCAGCCCGGGACTAGCGGGGGGGCCAGGGACCCAGTACTTC. The encoded protein is CASSPGLAGGPGTQYF.

The chain has TRBV2 and TRBJ1-1; TRBD1 matches 12 bases. J lost 3 bases, V lost 7 bases, and 9 bases had no gene match. The CDR3 spans 16 residues. From germline, CDR1 is SNHLY and CDR2 FYNNEI. Here the CDR3 reads CASTPGQGAWDTEAFF. CDR3 nucleotides: TGTGCCAGCACCCCGGGACAGGGGGCCTGGGACACTGAAGCTTTCTTT. The variable domain in full, with the rest retrieved from reference TRBV2 and TRBJ1-1, is EPEVTQTPSHQVTQMGQEVILRCVPISNHLYFYWYRQILGQKVEFLVSFYNNEISEKSEIFDDQFSVERPDGSNFTLKIRSTKLEDSAMYFCASTPGQGAWDTEAFFGQGTRLTVV.

This clone occurred many times. The chain has TRBV4-3 and TRBJ2-1; the D gene is possibly TRBD2 (6 bases). This CDR3 spans 14 amino acids. V was pared by 1 base and J by 10 bases, with 14 bases between. Germline CDR1 is LGHNA and CDR2 is YSLEER. The CDR3 coding sequence is TGCGCCAGCAGCCAAGTCGCGGGGAAGGGGGAGCAGTTCTTC. Translation: CASSQVAGKGEQFF.

This chain links TRBV10-3 with TRBJ2-7, with D possibly being TRBD1 (6 bases). Trimming took 10 bases from V and 1 from J, leaving 17 bases between them. CDR1 is ENHRY, CDR2 SYGVKD, per germline. The length of the CDR3 is 14 residues. CDR3 bases: TGTGCCACCTTAACCGGGACATCGTCCTACGAGCAGTACTTC. It encodes CATLTGTSSYEQYF.

There are a few counts of this clone. Here the CDR3 reads CASSVQGTDTQYF. The CDR3 DNA reads TGTGCCAGCAGTGTGCAGGGCACAGATACGCAGTATTTT. V and J are TRBV2 and TRBJ2-3; D not resolved. Trimming shortened V by 4 bases and J by 1 base, and 6 bases separated the two germline ends. CDR1 and CDR2 from the germline V gene are SNHLY and FYNNEI. CDR3 length: 13 amino acids.

This clone was detected only a few times. CDR3 in DNA: TGTGCCAGCAGCGTTCCTCGGGGGGGTGCTGAAGCTTTCTTT. Protein sequence: CASSVPRGGAEAFF. The chain couples TRBV9 to TRBJ1-1; TRBD1 is a possible D gene (5 bases). The CDR3 runs to 14 residues. Germline CDR1 SGDLS, CDR2 YYNGEE. Trimming stripped 2 bases from V and 6 bases from J, with 14 bases between. The whole variable domain, filled in from reference TRBV9 and TRBJ1-1, reads DSGVTQTPKHLITATGQRVTLRCSPRSGDLSVYWYQQSLDQGLQFLIQYYNGEERAKGNILERFSAQQFPDLHSELNLSSLELGDSALYFCASSVPRGGAEAFFGQGTRLTVV.

The rearrangement joins TRBV5-4 to TRBJ2-4; 7 bases fit TRBD2. The CDR3 runs 15 residues. Looked up from germline, CDR1 is SGHNT and CDR2 is YYREEE (reference sequence). The trim removed 6 bases at V and 2 bases at J, leaving 8 bases unmatched. Written as DNA, the CDR3 is TGTGCCAGCACCGTGGGAGGGGCTTCCAAAAACATTCAGTACTTC. It codes for CASTVGGASKNIQYF.

The gene calls are TRBV5-4 and TRBJ2-3; a possible D gene is TRBD1 (6 bases). Trimming shortened V by 4 bases and J by 14 bases, and 23 bases separated the two germline ends. This CDR3 spans 14 amino acids. The germline CDR1 and CDR2 sequences are SGHNT and YYREEE (reference sequence). As DNA, the CDR3 is TGTGCCAGCAGCGAAAGCGGTACAGGGACCGGTCCGTATTTT. Its protein product is CASSESGTGTGPYF.

This clone was seen a few times. V and J are TRBV25-1 and TRBJ2-7; the match to TRBD1 covers 8 bases. The length of the CDR3 is 16 residues. V gave up 2 bases and J gave up 5 bases; unmatched junction bases: 11. From germline, CDR1 is MGHDK and CDR2 SYGVNS. The CDR3 region has the DNA TGTGCCAGCAGTGAAAGCGCCGGGACAGGTAGCCACGAGCAGTACTTC. This encodes CASSESAGTGSHEQYF.

The chain uses TRBV19 and TRBJ1-2, with D unresolved. The germline V gene encodes CDR1 LNHDA and CDR2 SQIVND (reference sequence). The CDR3 length is 12 residues. V lost 9 bases to trimming and J lost 4 bases, with 12 bases between them. The DNA for the CDR3 is TGTGCCAGCCTCCGGGTACTCTATGGCTACACCTTC. It specifies CASLRVLYGYTF.

This clone has a handful of counts. The chain is built from TRBV11-2 and TRBJ1-1; no firm D call. V was cut by 6 bases and J by 1 base, with 12 bases left in between. The CDR3 has 14 amino acids. Germline values: CDR1 SGHAT, CDR2 FQNNGV. This CDR3 is CASRNLWRNTEAFF. CDR3 nucleotides: TGTGCCAGCAGGAATCTATGGAGGAACACTGAAGCTTTCTTT.